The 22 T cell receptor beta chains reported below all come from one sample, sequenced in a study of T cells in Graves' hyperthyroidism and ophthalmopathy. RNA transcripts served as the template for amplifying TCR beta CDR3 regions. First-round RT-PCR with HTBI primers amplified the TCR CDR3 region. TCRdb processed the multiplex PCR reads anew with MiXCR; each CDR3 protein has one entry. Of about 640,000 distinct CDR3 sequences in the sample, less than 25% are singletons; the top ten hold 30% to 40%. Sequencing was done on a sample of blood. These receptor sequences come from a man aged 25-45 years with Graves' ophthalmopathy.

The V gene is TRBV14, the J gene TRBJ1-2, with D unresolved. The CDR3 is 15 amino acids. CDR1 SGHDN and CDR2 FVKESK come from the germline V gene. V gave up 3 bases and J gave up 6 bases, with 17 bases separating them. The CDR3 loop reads CASSHSPGLIDGYTF. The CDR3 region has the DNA TGTGCCAGCAGCCACAGCCCGGGCTTAATTGATGGCTACACCTTC.

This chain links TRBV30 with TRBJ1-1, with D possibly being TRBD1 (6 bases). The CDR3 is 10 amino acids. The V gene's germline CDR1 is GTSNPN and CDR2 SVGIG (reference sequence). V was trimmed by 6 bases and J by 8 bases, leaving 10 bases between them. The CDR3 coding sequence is TGTGCCTGCGGGGGCGCGGAAGCTTTCTTT. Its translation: CACGGAEAFF.

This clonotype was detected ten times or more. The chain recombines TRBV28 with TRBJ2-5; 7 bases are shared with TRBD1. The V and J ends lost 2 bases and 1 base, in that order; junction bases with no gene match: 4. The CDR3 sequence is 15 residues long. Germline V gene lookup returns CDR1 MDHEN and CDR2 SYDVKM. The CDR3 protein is CASSLGGQIQETQYF. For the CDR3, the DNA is TGTGCCAGCAGTTTAGGGGGACAGATCCAAGAGACCCAGTACTTC.

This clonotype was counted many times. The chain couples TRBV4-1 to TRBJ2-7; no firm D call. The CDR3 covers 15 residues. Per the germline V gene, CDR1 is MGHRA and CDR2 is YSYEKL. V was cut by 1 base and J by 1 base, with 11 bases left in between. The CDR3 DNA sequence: TGCGCCAGCAGCCAAGCGGCAGGCGCTTCCTACGAGCAGTACTTC. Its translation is CASSQAAGASYEQYF.

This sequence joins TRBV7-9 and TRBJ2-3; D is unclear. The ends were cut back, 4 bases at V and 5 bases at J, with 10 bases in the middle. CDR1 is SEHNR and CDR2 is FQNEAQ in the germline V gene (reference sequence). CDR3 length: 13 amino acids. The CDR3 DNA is TGTGCCAGCAGCTCCATCCCCATAGATACGCAGTATTTT. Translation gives CASSSIPIDTQYF.

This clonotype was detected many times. The CDR3 region is CASRADLTEAFF. CDR3 bases: TGTGCCAGCAGAGCAGATTTAACTGAAGCTTTCTTT. This chain connects TRBV2 to TRBJ1-1; D is ambiguous. With 6 bases removed from V and 5 bases from J, the gap between germline ends came to 10 bases. Germline loops: CDR1 SNHLY, CDR2 FYNNEI. This CDR3 is built from 12 residues.

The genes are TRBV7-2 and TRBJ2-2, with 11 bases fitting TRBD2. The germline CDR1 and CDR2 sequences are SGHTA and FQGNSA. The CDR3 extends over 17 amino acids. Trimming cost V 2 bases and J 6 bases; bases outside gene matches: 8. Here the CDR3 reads CASSLIGLAGGPGELFF. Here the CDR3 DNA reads TGTGCCAGCAGCTTAATTGGGCTAGCGGGAGGACCCGGGGAGCTGTTTTTT.

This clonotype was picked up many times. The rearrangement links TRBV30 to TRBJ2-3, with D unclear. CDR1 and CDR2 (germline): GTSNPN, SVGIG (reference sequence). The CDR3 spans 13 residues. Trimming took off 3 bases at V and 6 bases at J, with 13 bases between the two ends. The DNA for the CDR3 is TGTGCCTGGAGGAGTATGGGCGCGGATACGCAGTATTTT. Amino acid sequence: CAWRSMGADTQYF.

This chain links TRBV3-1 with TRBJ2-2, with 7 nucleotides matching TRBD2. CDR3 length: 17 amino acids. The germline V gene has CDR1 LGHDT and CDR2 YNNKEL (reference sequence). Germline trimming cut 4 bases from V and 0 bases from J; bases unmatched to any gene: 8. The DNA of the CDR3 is TGTGCCAGCAGCCCCCTTGCGGGAGAAGCGAACACCGGGGAGCTGTTTTTT. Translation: CASSPLAGEANTGELFF.

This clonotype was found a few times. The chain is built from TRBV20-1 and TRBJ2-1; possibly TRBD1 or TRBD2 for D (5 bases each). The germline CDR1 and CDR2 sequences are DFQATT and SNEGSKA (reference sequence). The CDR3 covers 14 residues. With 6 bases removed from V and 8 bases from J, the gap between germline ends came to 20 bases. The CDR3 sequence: CSAHGTQRFHEQFF. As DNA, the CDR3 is TGCAGTGCCCACGGGACCCAAAGGTTCCATGAGCAGTTCTTC.

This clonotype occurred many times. The CDR3 nucleotides read TGTGCCAGCAGCCGGACGACTGCAGATACGCAGTATTTT. It is translated as CASSRTTADTQYF. The genes are TRBV7-2 and TRBJ2-3, with D unresolved. Germline values: CDR1 SGHTA, CDR2 FQGNSA. V gave up 5 bases and J gave up 4 bases, with 10 bases separating them. The CDR3 runs to 13 residues.

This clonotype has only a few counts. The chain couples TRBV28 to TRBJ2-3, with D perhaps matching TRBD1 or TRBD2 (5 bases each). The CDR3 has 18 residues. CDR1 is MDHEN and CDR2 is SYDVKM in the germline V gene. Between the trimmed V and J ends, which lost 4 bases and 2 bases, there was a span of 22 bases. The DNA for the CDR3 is TGTGCCAGCAGTTCGGGACGGACCTCGCGGGCCTACACAGATACGCAGTATTTT. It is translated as CASSSGRTSRAYTDTQYF.

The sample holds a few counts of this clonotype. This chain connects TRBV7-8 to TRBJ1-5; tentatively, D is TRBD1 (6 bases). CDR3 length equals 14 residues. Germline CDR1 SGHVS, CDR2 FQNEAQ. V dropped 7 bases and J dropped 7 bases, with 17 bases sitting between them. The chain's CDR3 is CASNGPGEGQPQHF. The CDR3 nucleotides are TGTGCCAGCAATGGGCCAGGGGAGGGCCAGCCCCAGCATTTT.

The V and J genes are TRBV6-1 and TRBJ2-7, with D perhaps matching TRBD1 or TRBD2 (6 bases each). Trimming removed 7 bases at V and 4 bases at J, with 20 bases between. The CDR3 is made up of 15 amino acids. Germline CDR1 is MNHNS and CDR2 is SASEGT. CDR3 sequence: CASTQGWGARYEQYF. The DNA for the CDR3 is TGTGCCAGCACCCAGGGATGGGGGGCGCGTTACGAGCAGTACTTC.

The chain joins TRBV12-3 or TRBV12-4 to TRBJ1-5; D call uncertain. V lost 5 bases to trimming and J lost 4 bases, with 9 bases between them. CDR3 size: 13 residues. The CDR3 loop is CASSAELNQPQHF. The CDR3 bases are TGTGCCAGCAGTGCGGAGCTTAATCAGCCCCAGCATTTT.

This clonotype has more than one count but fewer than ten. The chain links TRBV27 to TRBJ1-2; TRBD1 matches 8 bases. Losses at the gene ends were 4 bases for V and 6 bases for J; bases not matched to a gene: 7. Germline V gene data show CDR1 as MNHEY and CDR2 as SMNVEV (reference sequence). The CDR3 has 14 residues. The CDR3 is CASSSLGQGHGYTF. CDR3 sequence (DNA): TGTGCCAGCAGTTCCCTTGGACAGGGCCATGGCTACACCTTC.

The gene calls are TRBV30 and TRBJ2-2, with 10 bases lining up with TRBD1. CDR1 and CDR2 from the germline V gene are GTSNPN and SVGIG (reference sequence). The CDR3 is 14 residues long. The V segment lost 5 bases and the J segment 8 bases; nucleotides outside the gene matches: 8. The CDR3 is CAWFRQGARGELFF. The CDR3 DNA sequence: TGTGCCTGGTTTCGACAGGGGGCAAGGGGGGAGCTGTTTTTT.

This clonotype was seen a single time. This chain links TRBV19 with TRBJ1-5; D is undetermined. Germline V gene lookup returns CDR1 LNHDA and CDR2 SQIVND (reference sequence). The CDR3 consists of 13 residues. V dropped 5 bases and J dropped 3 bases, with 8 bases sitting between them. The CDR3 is CASSGPSNQPQHF. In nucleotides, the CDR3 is TGTGCCAGTAGTGGACCGTCCAATCAGCCCCAGCATTTT.

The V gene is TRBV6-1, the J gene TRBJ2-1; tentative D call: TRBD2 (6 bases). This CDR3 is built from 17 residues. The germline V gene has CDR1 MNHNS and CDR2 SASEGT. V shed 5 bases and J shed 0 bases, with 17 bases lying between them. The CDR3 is CASSLTGLLTSYNEQFF. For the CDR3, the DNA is TGTGCCAGCAGTCTCACGGGACTCCTAACCTCCTACAATGAGCAGTTCTTC.

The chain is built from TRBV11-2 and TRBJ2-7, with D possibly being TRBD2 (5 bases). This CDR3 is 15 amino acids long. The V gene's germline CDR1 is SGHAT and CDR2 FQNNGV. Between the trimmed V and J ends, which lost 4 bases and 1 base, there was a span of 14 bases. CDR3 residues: CASSSLKRTSYEQYF. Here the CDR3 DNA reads TGTGCCAGCAGCTCACTCAAGCGGACTTCCTACGAGCAGTACTTC.

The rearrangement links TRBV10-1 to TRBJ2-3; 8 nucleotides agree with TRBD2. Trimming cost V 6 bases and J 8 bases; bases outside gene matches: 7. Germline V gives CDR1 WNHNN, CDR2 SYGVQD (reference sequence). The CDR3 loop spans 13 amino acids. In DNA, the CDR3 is TGCGCCAGCAGCGGGAGGGCCCTCGGTACGCAGTATTTT. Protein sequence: CASSGRALGTQYF.

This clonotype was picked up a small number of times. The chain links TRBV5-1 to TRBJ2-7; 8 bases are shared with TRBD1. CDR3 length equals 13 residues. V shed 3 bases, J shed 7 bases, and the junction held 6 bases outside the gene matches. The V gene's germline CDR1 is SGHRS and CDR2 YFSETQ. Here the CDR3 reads CASSWTGNLEQYF. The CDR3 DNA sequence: TGCGCCAGCAGCTGGACAGGGAACTTAGAGCAGTACTTC.